Shown below are 27 T cell receptor beta chains from a single sample sequenced in a study of cytomegalovirus exposure and HLA in healthy donors. Sequencing used immunoSEQ multiplex PCR; TCRdb keeps in-frame clones, though not all of them. The sample holds roughly 130,000 clones; about nine tenths are singletons and the top ten take around 5.9%. Specimen: PBMCs. The receptors were gathered from a woman in her 30s in good health and CMV-seropositive.

The V gene is TRBV7-2, the J gene TRBJ1-6; no reliable D call. The germline CDR1 and CDR2 sequences are SGHTA and FQGNSA. The length of the CDR3 is 17 residues. V was pared by 2 bases and J by 8 bases, with 19 bases between. The DNA for the CDR3 is TGTGCCAGCAGCTTAATTCCGCAGACATCCTCTTATTCACCCCTCCACTTT. Residues: CASSLIPQTSSYSPLHF.

This clone was counted once. This chain uses TRBV27 with TRBJ2-3, with 9 bases matching TRBD2. The J segment lost 1 base and the V segment lost 2 bases, leaving 1 base of the junction unmatched. Germline lookup yields CDR1 MNHEY and CDR2 SMNVEV (reference sequence). The CDR3 contains 15 residues. The CDR3 coding sequence is TGTGCCAGCAGTTTACGGACTAGCGGCACAGATACGCAGTATTTT. Translation gives CASSLRTSGTDTQYF.

The chain carries TRBV19 and TRBJ1-1; perhaps TRBD1 as D (5 bases). This CDR3 region has 15 residues. V lost 2 bases, J lost 3 bases, and 13 bases lay in between. CDR1 is LNHDA and CDR2 is SQIVND in the germline V gene (reference sequence). In nucleotides, the CDR3 is TGTGCCAGTAGTATACTTAAGGGGTCGGACACTGAAGCTTTCTTT. Its protein is CASSILKGSDTEAFF.

This chain joins TRBV19 and TRBJ1-1, with 7 bases identical to TRBD1. This CDR3 has 14 residues. V lost 2 bases and J lost 3; bases outside the gene matches: 3. CDR1 is LNHDA and CDR2 is SQIVND in the germline V gene (reference sequence). Here the CDR3 reads CASSIRGQYTEAFF. CDR3 sequence (DNA): TGTGCCAGTAGTATAAGGGGGCAGTACACTGAAGCTTTCTTT.

This chain links TRBV7-2 with TRBJ1-6; D unresolved. V was cut by 8 bases and J by 10 bases, with 12 bases left in between. CDR1 SGHTA and CDR2 FQGNSA come from the germline V gene. This CDR3 has 12 residues. The CDR3 DNA is TGTGCCAGCGCCCGAACGGGGTCACCCCTCCACTTT. Residues: CASARTGSPLHF.

This clone has more than one count but fewer than ten. V usage is TRBV28 and J usage is TRBJ2-3, with 8 bases that match TRBD2. V trimming: 5 bases; J trimming: 6 bases; junction bases outside the gene matches: 13. Germline CDR1 is MDHEN and CDR2 is SYDVKM. There are 16 residues in the CDR3. This CDR3 reads CASSRIAGPRADTQYF. CDR3 in DNA: TGTGCCAGCAGTCGTATAGCGGGACCGAGGGCGGATACGCAGTATTTT.

This sequence joins TRBV6-6 and TRBJ2-7, with 9 nucleotides matching TRBD2. Germline lookup yields CDR1 MNHNY and CDR2 SVGAGI (reference sequence). Trimming removed 6 bases from V and 4 bases from J; junction bases left unmatched: 10. The CDR3 runs 15 residues. CDR3 DNA: TGTGCCAGCAGAGATAGCGGGAGTCGGGGGTACGAGCAGTACTTC. Protein: CASRDSGSRGYEQYF.

This rearrangement joins TRBV18 to TRBJ2-5; 7 bases map to TRBD2. The CDR3 has 14 residues. The germline V gene has CDR1 KGHSH and CDR2 LQKENI. Germline trimming cut 2 bases from V and 5 bases from J; bases unmatched to any gene: 5. In DNA, the CDR3 is TGTGCCAGCTCACCAGAGGGAGGGGCGGAGACCCAGTACTTC. Translated: CASSPEGGAETQYF.

CDR3 protein: CASSPEISGTADTQYF. CDR3 nucleotide sequence: TGTGCCAGCTCACCGGAAATTAGCGGGACGGCGGATACGCAGTATTTT. J is TRBJ2-3 and V is TRBV18, with TRBD2 matching over 8 bases. Per the germline V gene, CDR1 is KGHSH and CDR2 is LQKENI. The V and J ends lost 3 bases and 6 bases, in that order; junction bases with no gene match: 11. The CDR3 length is 16 residues.

The chain uses TRBV6-6 and TRBJ1-2, with TRBD1 identical over 7 bases. V trimming: 6 bases; J trimming: 5 bases; junction bases outside the gene matches: 3. Germline loops: CDR1 MNHNY, CDR2 SVGAGI (reference sequence). CDR3 length: 12 amino acids. Here the CDR3 DNA reads TGTGCCAGCAGGACACAGGGGTATGGCTACACCTTC. Protein sequence: CASRTQGYGYTF.

The gene calls are TRBV11-2 and TRBJ2-5; 10 positions match TRBD2. Trimming removed 1 base from V and 2 bases from J; junction bases left unmatched: 7. Germline CDR1 SGHAT, CDR2 FQNNGV. The CDR3 runs 17 residues. The CDR3: CASSLGASGGDQETQYF. CDR3 bases: TGTGCCAGCAGCTTAGGGGCTAGCGGGGGAGATCAAGAGACCCAGTACTTC.

This sequence joins TRBV5-1 and TRBJ2-5, with D perhaps TRBD2 (5 bases). The CDR3 is 14 amino acids. Per the germline V gene, CDR1 is SGHRS and CDR2 is YFSETQ. Deletions cut 0 bases from V and 3 bases from J, with 9 bases between. The CDR3 spells CASSLAVGEETQYF. The CDR3 nucleotides are TGCGCCAGCAGCTTGGCGGTGGGAGAAGAGACCCAGTACTTC.

The rearrangement joins TRBV5-4 to TRBJ2-7; 7 bases match TRBD1. CDR3 length equals 15 residues. After removal of 0 bases from V and 2 bases from J, the junction contained 5 bases not matched to a gene. Germline V CDR1 and CDR2: SGHNT, YYREEE (reference sequence). CDR3 coding DNA: TGTGCCAGCAGCTTGGGACAGGGAGACCCCTACGAGCAGTACTTC. This sequence encodes CASSLGQGDPYEQYF.

This chain connects TRBV5-1 to TRBJ2-1; 9 nucleotides align to TRBD2. This CDR3 has 14 amino acids. Germline-derived CDR1 and CDR2 are SGHRS and YFSETQ. With 4 bases clipped from V and 6 bases from J, the junction kept 5 bases outside the gene matches. CDR3 DNA sequence: TGCGCCAGCAGCCTGGGGACTAGCCGCAATGAGCAGTTCTTC. Translating it yields CASSLGTSRNEQFF.

The rearrangement joins TRBV5-4 to TRBJ2-3, with a tentative D call TRBD2 (6 bases). Germline CDR1 is SGHNT and CDR2 is YYREEE (reference sequence). V was clipped by 9 bases and J by 2 bases, with 10 bases between them. The CDR3 is 12 residues long. CDR3 sequence (DNA): TGTGCCAATGGGGACTCCACAGATACGCAGTATTTT. This encodes CANGDSTDTQYF. Variable domain in full (rest from reference TRBV5-4 and TRBJ2-3): ETGVTQSPTHLIKTRGQQVTLRCSSQSGHNTVSWYQQALGQGPQFIFQYYREEENGRGNFPPRFSGLQFPNYSSELNVNALELDDSALYLCANGDSTDTQYFGPGTRLTVL.

The chain couples TRBV18 to TRBJ1-2; 7 bases align to TRBD1. The CDR3 is made up of 13 amino acids. V was pared by 10 bases and J by 2 bases, with 7 bases of the junction left unmatched. Germline values: CDR1 KGHSH, CDR2 LQKENI. Written as DNA, the CDR3 is TGTGCCACCTCGAGGGACAGCAACTATGGCTACACCTTC. Residues: CATSRDSNYGYTF.

This sequence joins TRBV5-5 and TRBJ1-2, with D tentatively TRBD1 (6 bases). CDR1 SGHKS and CDR2 YYEKEE come from the germline V gene (reference sequence). V shed 0 bases and J shed 6 bases, with 12 bases lying between them. CDR3 size: 14 residues. This CDR3 is CASSLVQGLDGYTF. Here the CDR3 DNA reads TGTGCCAGCAGCTTGGTTCAGGGGTTGGATGGCTACACCTTC.

This chain joins TRBV5-1 and TRBJ2-1, with 8 positions matching TRBD2. Trimming removed 2 bases from V and 4 bases from J; junction bases left unmatched: 5. Germline CDR1 and CDR2: SGHRS and YFSETQ. This CDR3 has 15 residues. This CDR3 is CASSLAGVDYNEQFF. The CDR3 nucleotides are TGCGCCAGCAGCTTAGCGGGGGTAGATTACAATGAGCAGTTCTTC.

The chain links TRBV28 to TRBJ2-7; 7 bases line up with TRBD2. V shed 5 bases and J 5 bases; nucleotides not matched to a gene: 12. The CDR3 spans 15 residues. Germline loops: CDR1 MDHEN, CDR2 SYDVKM. CDR3 loop: CASSTQNAGVHEQYF. For the CDR3, the DNA is TGTGCCAGCAGTACCCAAAACGCGGGGGTCCACGAGCAGTACTTC. Full variable domain (rest looked up from reference TRBV28 and TRBJ2-7): DVKVTQSSRYLVKRTGEKVFLECVQDMDHENMFWYRQDPGLGLRLIYFSYDVKMKEKGDIPEGYSVSREKKERFSLILESASTNQTSMYLCASSTQNAGVHEQYFGPGTRLTVT.

J is TRBJ2-2 and V is TRBV2, with TRBD2 identical over 11 bases. CDR1 and CDR2 from the germline V gene are SNHLY and FYNNEI. The CDR3 runs to 17 residues. V lost 2 bases and J lost 4; bases outside the gene matches: 6. The CDR3 loop is CASSELAGGFSTGELFF. CDR3 bases: TGTGCCAGCAGTGAACTAGCGGGAGGATTTAGCACCGGGGAGCTGTTTTTT.

This rearrangement joins TRBV2 to TRBJ2-3, with D perhaps matching TRBD1 (5 bases). The germline V and J ends were trimmed by 6 bases and 1 base, with 14 bases remaining between them. Per the germline V gene, CDR1 is SNHLY and CDR2 is FYNNEI. The length of the CDR3 is 15 residues. The CDR3 DNA follows: TGTGCCAGCAGATTGACGGGCAGGGGCACAGATACGCAGTATTTT. Its protein is CASRLTGRGTDTQYF.

The chain combines TRBV6-1 with TRBJ1-6; D may be TRBD1 (6 bases). The CDR3 runs 18 residues. Germline lookup yields CDR1 MNHNS and CDR2 SASEGT. Trimming took 4 bases from V and 0 from J, leaving 16 bases between them. The CDR3: CASSGRRGQVSYNSPLHF. The CDR3 region has the DNA TGTGCCAGCAGTGGACGGCGGGGGCAGGTCTCCTATAATTCACCCCTCCACTTT.

The chain joins TRBV19 to TRBJ2-7, with 8 positions matching TRBD2. Germline CDR1 reads LNHDA; CDR2 reads SQIVND (reference sequence). J lost 2 bases, V lost 3 bases, and 3 bases had no gene match. The CDR3 is 14 residues long. The CDR3 here is CASSIGSGTYEQYF. The CDR3 DNA follows: TGTGCCAGTAGTATCGGTAGCGGGACCTACGAGCAGTACTTC.

The chain combines TRBV28 with TRBJ1-2, with D hard to call. Trimming removed 5 bases from V and 4 bases from J, with 20 bases in between. This CDR3 has 16 amino acids. CDR1 is MDHEN, CDR2 SYDVKM, per germline. CDR3 protein: CASSANPGNLGYGYTF. In nucleotides, the CDR3 is TGTGCCAGCAGTGCCAACCCCGGGAACCTCGGCTATGGCTACACCTTC.

The chain employs TRBV10-3 and TRBJ1-4; possibly TRBD1 for D (5 bases). This CDR3 is built from 14 residues. Germline-derived CDR1 and CDR2 are ENHRY and SYGVKD. Trimming cost V 10 bases and J 4 bases, with 16 bases left between them. The CDR3 nucleotides read TGTGCCACACGTGGGGCACTGGATAATGAAAAACTGTTTTTT. Its protein product is CATRGALDNEKLFF.

This clone was seen only a few times. The gene calls are TRBV6-5 and TRBJ1-6; 10 bases match TRBD1. The CDR3 extends over 15 amino acids. Germline CDR1 MNHEY, CDR2 SVGAGI. V shed 3 bases and J 10 bases; nucleotides not matched to a gene: 6. This CDR3 reads CASSYWTGGRSPLHF. The DNA of the CDR3 is TGTGCCAGCAGTTATTGGACAGGGGGACGCTCACCCCTCCACTTT.

The chain uses TRBV6-6 and TRBJ1-6; tentatively, D is TRBD1 (5 bases). Trimming cost V 6 bases and J 5 bases, with 8 bases left between them. CDR3 length: 13 residues. Germline-derived CDR1 and CDR2 are MNHNY and SVGAGI (reference sequence). The CDR3 coding sequence is TGTGCCAGCAGCCTCAGGGATAATTCACCCCTCCACTTT. This sequence encodes CASSLRDNSPLHF.